This passage covers 15 T cell receptor beta chains from one sample sequenced in a study of T cell responses to AZD1222 COVID-19 vaccine. Clones were read by immunoSEQ multiplex PCR, and TCRdb kept only the in-frame ones, dropping some. The sample comprises around 90,000 clones, around nine tenths of which are singletons, and 13% rests with the top ten. The material sequenced was peripheral blood, taken on day 0 of AZD1222 vaccination. The receptors here all came from an adult in good health.

The rearrangement joins TRBV7-9 to TRBJ1-2; D call uncertain. Germline assignment: CDR1 SEHNR and CDR2 FQNEAQ (reference sequence). Trimming took off 1 base at V and 8 bases at J, with 14 bases between the two ends. This CDR3 contains 14 residues. The chain's CDR3 is CASSLVREGDGYTF. For the CDR3, the DNA is TGTGCCAGCAGCTTAGTGAGGGAAGGAGACGGCTACACCTTC.

The genes are TRBV3-1 (or the pseudogene TRBV3-2) and TRBJ1-3, with no clear D. The V end was cut by 6 bases, the J end by 8 bases, with 11 bases between. Germline V gives CDR1 LGHDT, CDR2 YNNKEL (reference sequence). This CDR3 spans 12 amino acids. The CDR3 nucleotides read TGTGCCAGCAGTCATCGTACGGACACCATATATTTT. Protein product: CASSHRTDTIYF.

This clone was recorded a few times. The CDR3 here is CASTVIERQGLKPFF. The CDR3 region has the DNA TGTGCCAGCACTGTAATTGAGCGACAGGGCCTGAAACCTTTCTTT. J is TRBJ1-1 and V is TRBV6-5; 7 bases line up with TRBD1. Germline trimming cut 7 bases from V and 12 bases from J; bases unmatched to any gene: 20. This CDR3 is 15 amino acids long. From germline, CDR1 is MNHEY and CDR2 SVGAGI.

This rearrangement joins TRBV3-1 (or the pseudogene TRBV3-2) to TRBJ2-5; no clear D. From germline, CDR1 is LGHDT and CDR2 YNNKEL (reference sequence). The length of the CDR3 is 14 residues. The V and J ends lost 3 bases and 0 bases respectively, with 8 bases between them. CDR3 residues: CASSQGSYQETQYF. In DNA form, the CDR3 reads TGTGCCAGCAGCCAGGGGTCGTACCAAGAGACCCAGTACTTC.

The V and J genes are TRBV6-6 and TRBJ2-7; 8 nucleotides align to TRBD1. The CDR3 is 13 amino acids. The trim removed 8 bases at V and 3 bases at J, leaving 6 bases unmatched. Germline loops: CDR1 MNHNY, CDR2 SVGAGI (reference sequence). CDR3 coding DNA: TGTGCCAGCGCCGGACAGGGAGGCTACGAGCAGTACTTC. Translation: CASAGQGGYEQYF.

The chain recombines TRBV19 with TRBJ2-1; 9 positions agree with TRBD2. The V gene end was trimmed by 3 bases and the J gene end by 4 bases; junction bases not matched to a gene: 7. The V gene's germline CDR1 is LNHDA and CDR2 SQIVND (reference sequence). The length of the CDR3 is 16 residues. As DNA, the CDR3 is TGTGCCAGTAGTATTGCGGCTAGCGGGGTTTACAATGAGCAGTTCTTC. Its protein product is CASSIAASGVYNEQFF.

This clone was seen more than once but under ten times. The chain is built from TRBV7-8 and TRBJ1-2, with unresolved D. Germline V CDR1 and CDR2: SGHVS, FQNEAQ. CDR3 length equals 13 residues. The V end lost 2 bases, the J end lost 8 bases, and 12 bases lay between the germline ends. CDR3 in amino acids: CASSLLRANGYTF. The CDR3 DNA reads as TGTGCCAGCAGCTTATTGAGGGCCAACGGCTACACCTTC.

This clone was observed a single time. The chain recombines TRBV29-1 with TRBJ2-3; 8 nucleotides match TRBD1. V was clipped by 2 bases and J by 9 bases; unmatched bases: 4. Germline CDR1 and CDR2: SQVTM and ANQGSEA. This CDR3 spans 12 amino acids. CDR3: CSVEPGQGTQYF. For the CDR3, the DNA is TGCAGCGTTGAACCCGGACAGGGCACGCAGTATTTT.

The CDR3 DNA reads as TGTGCCAGTAGTATCCGGGGTGAAAAACTGTTTTTT. Its translation: CASSIRGEKLFF. This chain links TRBV19 with TRBJ1-4; D is undetermined. V shed 3 bases and J shed 7 bases, with 6 bases lying between them. CDR3 length equals 12 residues. Germline CDR1 is LNHDA and CDR2 is SQIVND (reference sequence).

The V gene is TRBV7-2, the J gene TRBJ1-5; 7 bases match TRBD1. V trimming: 5 bases; J trimming: 5 bases; junction bases outside the gene matches: 6. The V gene's germline CDR1 is SGHTA and CDR2 FQGNSA. This CDR3 has 14 residues. CDR3 amino acids: CASSLRGADQPQHF. The CDR3 region has the DNA TGTGCCAGCAGCCTCAGGGGGGCGGATCAGCCCCAGCATTTT.

At least ten counts were recorded for this clone. The chain employs TRBV30 and TRBJ1-6; D possibly corresponds to TRBD1 (6 bases). From germline, CDR1 is GTSNPN and CDR2 SVGIG (reference sequence). V was shortened by 0 bases and J by 8 bases, with 23 bases between the two germline ends. CDR3 length equals 18 residues. As DNA, the CDR3 is TGTGCCTGGAGTGTACCCCGGGACATATACTTAACCGATTCACCCCTCCACTTT. Protein: CAWSVPRDIYLTDSPLHF.

This chain uses TRBV21-1 with TRBJ2-7. TRBV21-1 is designated a pseudogene. The length of the CDR3 is 14 residues. This CDR3 is CASSKEGRPYEQYF. DNA for the CDR3: TGTGCCAGCAGCAAAGAGGGCAGACCCTACGAGCAGTACTTC.

This clone has a handful of counts. J is TRBJ2-7 and V is TRBV6-5; perhaps TRBD1 as D (6 bases). This CDR3 spans 13 amino acids. Trimming stripped 2 bases from V and 4 bases from J, with 9 bases between. The V gene's germline CDR1 is MNHEY and CDR2 SVGAGI. CDR3 residues: CASSYPGQYEQYF. The CDR3 DNA reads TGTGCCAGCAGTTACCCCGGACAGTACGAGCAGTACTTC.

The chain links TRBV6-5 to TRBJ1-1; weak D call: TRBD1 (5 bases). V shed 6 bases and J shed 6 bases, with 11 bases lying between them. Germline V gene lookup returns CDR1 MNHEY and CDR2 SVGAGI. The CDR3 contains 12 residues. CDR3 loop: CASSSLGAEAFF. CDR3 coding DNA: TGTGCCAGCAGCAGCCTGGGGGCTGAAGCTTTCTTT.

This chain joins TRBV12-3 or TRBV12-4 and TRBJ1-1, with 7 bases aligning to TRBD1. V lost 5 bases to trimming and J lost 10 bases; unmatched junction nucleotides: 7. The CDR3 is 12 amino acids. Here the CDR3 DNA reads TGTGCCAGCAGTAGCGGGGACAGAGGAGCTTTCTTT. Encoded protein: CASSSGDRGAFF.